Shown below are 20 T cell receptor beta chains from a single sample sequenced in a study of cytomegalovirus exposure and HLA in healthy donors. 60 Vbeta and 13 Jbeta primers were used in PCR. Assay: immunoSEQ multiplex PCR; the TCRdb copy retains only in-frame clones and omits some. The profile shows approximately 96,000 clones, around two thirds of them singletons. The sequencing sample was made of PBMCs. Receptor source: a male donor in good health and CMV-seronegative.

The chain carries TRBV2 and TRBJ2-7; TRBD2 is a possible D gene (5 bases). CDR1 is SNHLY and CDR2 is FYNNEI in the germline V gene. Trimming took 3 bases from V and 2 from J, leaving 20 bases between them. CDR3 size: 17 residues. The CDR3 DNA follows: TGTGCCAGCAGTGAGGCCGGCGTCAGAAGAGGGACCTACGAGCAGTACTTC. Its protein product is CASSEAGVRRGTYEQYF.

V gene TRBV19 combines with J gene TRBJ2-3; D not resolved. The CDR3 sequence is 12 residues long. Germline CDR1 LNHDA, CDR2 SQIVND (reference sequence). Trimming pared 5 bases from V and 9 bases from J, leaving 12 bases between. CDR3 bases: TGTGCCAGTAGTGGTTTAGTGAGAACGCAGTATTTT. Its protein product is CASSGLVRTQYF.

This rearrangement joins TRBV6-5 to TRBJ2-7, with TRBD2 identical over 8 bases. J gave up 2 bases and V 7 bases, and 7 bases lay outside the gene matches. The CDR3 contains 14 residues. Per the germline V gene, CDR1 is MNHEY and CDR2 is SVGAGI. CDR3 residues: CASTTGGLPYEQYF. The CDR3 nucleotides read TGTGCCAGCACCACGGGAGGGCTACCCTACGAGCAGTACTTC.

This clone was picked up a small number of times. The chain combines TRBV28 with TRBJ1-5; 10 bases are shared with TRBD1. From germline, CDR1 is MDHEN and CDR2 SYDVKM. With V trimmed by 5 bases and J by 6 bases, 7 bases remained unmatched. The CDR3 spans 15 residues. CDR3 nucleotide sequence: TGTGCCAGCAGTCCGGGACAGGGGTACGGTCAGCCCCAGCATTTT. It codes for CASSPGQGYGQPQHF.

The chain employs TRBV29-1 and TRBJ2-7, with TRBD2 matching over 8 bases. J lost 0 bases, V lost 1 base, and 8 bases had no gene match. There are 16 residues in the CDR3. Germline V gene sequence: CDR1 SQVTM, CDR2 ANQGSEA. CDR3 in DNA: TGCAGCGTTGAAGGGGGTAGCGGGACGAGCTCCTACGAGCAGTACTTC. Its protein product is CSVEGGSGTSSYEQYF.

This clone came up once. This sequence joins TRBV19 and TRBJ1-5; D call uncertain. CDR1 is LNHDA, CDR2 SQIVND, per germline (reference sequence). This CDR3 has 16 residues. Trimming took 0 bases from V and 3 from J, leaving 12 bases between them. As DNA, the CDR3 is TGTGCCAGTAGTATAGATTATCCCCTCCCCAATCAGCCCCAGCATTTT. Protein product: CASSIDYPLPNQPQHF. The variable domain in full, with the rest retrieved from reference TRBV19 and TRBJ1-5, is DGGITQSPKYLFRKEGQNVTLSCEQNLNHDAMYWYRQDPGQGLRLIYYSQIVNDFQKGDIAEGYSVSREKKESFPLTVTSAQKNPTAFYLCASSIDYPLPNQPQHFGDGTRLSIL.

This clone is a singleton in its sample. V usage is TRBV9 and J usage is TRBJ2-2, with a possible D match to TRBD2 (6 bases). There are 16 residues in the CDR3. Trimming pared 3 bases from V and 1 base from J, leaving 13 bases between. Germline V lookup: CDR1 SGDLS, CDR2 YYNGEE. CDR3 DNA sequence: TGTGCCAGCAGCGCGGGACTTCACTGGAACACCGGGGAGCTGTTTTTT. Protein: CASSAGLHWNTGELFF.

DNA of the CDR3: TGCAGCGTAGATGGGACAGATCGACAAGAGACCCAGTACTTC. Translated, it gives CSVDGTDRQETQYF. This sequence joins TRBV29-1 and TRBJ2-5; 7 bases match TRBD1. Germline V gene lookup returns CDR1 SQVTM and CDR2 ANQGSEA. The V segment lost 6 bases and the J segment 2 bases; nucleotides outside the gene matches: 9. CDR3 length: 14 amino acids.

CDR3 coding DNA: TGTGCCAGCAGCTTCTCGGACAGGGGGGCCGACGGAGGCTACACCTTC. Translated, it gives CASSFSDRGADGGYTF. The chain uses TRBV7-9 and TRBJ1-2; 10 bases are a match to TRBD1. This CDR3 has 16 residues. V lost 3 bases and J lost 8; bases outside the gene matches: 12. Germline V gives CDR1 SEHNR, CDR2 FQNEAQ (reference sequence).

This clone appeared a few times. The rearrangement joins TRBV9 to TRBJ2-1; 11 nucleotides align to TRBD2. V dropped 5 bases and J dropped 2; count of bases not matched to a gene: 3. CDR3 length equals 15 residues. Germline values: CDR1 SGDLS, CDR2 YYNGEE. The DNA of the CDR3 is TGTGCCAGCAGTTTGACTAGCGGGACCTACAATGAGCAGTTCTTC. This sequence encodes CASSLTSGTYNEQFF.

This chain links TRBV4-3 with TRBJ2-3; 9 nucleotides align to TRBD2. Trimming cost V 1 base and J 2 bases; bases outside gene matches: 7. The CDR3 contains 17 residues. Germline V lookup: CDR1 LGHNA, CDR2 YSLEER. The CDR3 sequence: CASSQVRLAGFTDTQYF. CDR3 coding DNA: TGCGCCAGCAGCCAAGTAAGGCTAGCGGGATTCACAGATACGCAGTATTTT.

The V and J genes are TRBV27 and TRBJ2-7; 9 bases are shared with TRBD1. CDR1 and CDR2 (germline): MNHEY, SMNVEV (reference sequence). Trimming took 3 bases from V and 4 from J; bases not matched to a gene: 7. The CDR3 length is 15 residues. The CDR3 loop is CASSFGQGYGYEQYF. The CDR3 nucleotides read TGTGCCAGCAGTTTTGGACAGGGGTATGGGTACGAGCAGTACTTC.

The genes are TRBV28 and TRBJ2-2, with D possibly matching TRBD2 (6 bases). The CDR3 is 14 residues long. Germline V CDR1 and CDR2: MDHEN, SYDVKM. V was clipped by 7 bases and J by 3 bases, with 12 bases between them. The CDR3 loop reads CASIGGTYTGELFF. CDR3 coding DNA: TGTGCCAGCATCGGGGGAACCTACACCGGGGAGCTGTTTTTT.

This clone was found once. The chain has TRBV29-1 and TRBJ1-3, with D uncertain. Germline V gene sequence: CDR1 SQVTM, CDR2 ANQGSEA. This CDR3 contains 12 residues. The germline V and J ends were trimmed by 4 bases and 4 bases, with 8 bases remaining between them. The CDR3 protein is CSVAVVGNTIYF. The CDR3, as DNA: TGCAGCGTTGCGGTGGTCGGAAACACCATATATTTT. Together with reference TRBV29-1 and TRBJ1-3, the CDR3 gives the full variable domain: SAVISQKPSRDICQRGTSLTIQCQVDSQVTMMFWYRQQPGQSLTLIATANQGSEATYESGFVIDKFPISRPNLTFSTLTVSNMSPEDSSIYLCSVAVVGNTIYFGEGSWLTVV.

V is TRBV7-6 and J is TRBJ2-2; possible D gene TRBD1, 6 bases. Germline CDR1 reads SGHVS; CDR2 reads FNYEAQ. V lost 5 bases and J 3 bases, leaving 16 bases between the germline ends. The CDR3 length is 16 residues. This CDR3 is CASSPPQGSDTGELFF. Here the CDR3 DNA reads TGTGCCAGCAGCCCCCCCCAGGGGTCGGACACCGGGGAGCTGTTTTTT.

The V and J genes are TRBV7-3 and TRBJ1-3; 8 nucleotides match TRBD1. The J segment lost 8 bases and the V segment lost 0 bases, leaving 9 bases of the junction unmatched. Germline V gene lookup returns CDR1 SGHTA and CDR2 FQGTGA. The CDR3 runs to 16 residues. This CDR3 is CASSLTGQGSTDTIYF. The CDR3 nucleotides are TGTGCCAGCAGCTTAACAGGACAGGGTTCGACAGACACCATATATTTT. Full variable domain (remainder filled in from reference TRBV7-3 and TRBJ1-3): GAGVSQTPSNKVTEKGKYVELRCDPISGHTALYWYRQSLGQGPEFLIYFQGTGAADDSGLPNDRFFAVRPEGSVSTLKIQRTERGDSAVYLCASSLTGQGSTDTIYFGEGSWLTVV.

This rearrangement joins TRBV6-5 to TRBJ2-7; 12 nucleotides line up with TRBD2. CDR1 MNHEY and CDR2 SVGAGI come from the germline V gene. The CDR3 has 14 residues. Trimming took 4 bases from V and 4 from J; bases not matched to a gene: 2. In nucleotides, the CDR3 is TGTGCCAGCAGTTCGGGACTAGCGGGTTACGAGCAGTACTTC. It yields the protein CASSSGLAGYEQYF.

This chain links TRBV14 with TRBJ2-1, with a weak D call TRBD1 (5 bases). The germline CDR1 and CDR2 sequences are SGHDN and FVKESK. There are 14 residues in the CDR3. V gave up 1 base and J gave up 6 bases, with 10 bases separating them. CDR3 sequence (DNA): TGTGCCAGCAGCCAAGGGACAATCGGCAATGAGCAGTTCTTC. Its translation: CASSQGTIGNEQFF. The full variable domain, its missing parts supplied by reference TRBV14 and TRBJ2-1, is EAGVTQFPSHSVIEKGQTVTLRCDPISGHDNLYWYRRVMGKEIKFLLHFVKESKQDESGMPNNRFLAERTGGTYSTLKVQPAELEDSGVYFCASSQGTIGNEQFFGPGTRLTVL.

The chain is built from TRBV29-1 and TRBJ1-3, with a tentative D call TRBD1 (5 bases). The CDR3 totals 14 residues. Germline CDR1 reads SQVTM; CDR2 reads ANQGSEA. Trimming stripped 3 bases from V and 0 bases from J, with 9 bases between. DNA for the CDR3: TGCAGCGTTGAGTGGGGGGACTCTGGAAACACCATATATTTT. It yields the protein CSVEWGDSGNTIYF.

This clone has at least ten counts. V is TRBV28 and J is TRBJ2-1; 7 bases match TRBD2. CDR1 is MDHEN, CDR2 SYDVKM, per germline. The CDR3 length is 15 residues. V was clipped by 9 bases and J by 5 bases; unmatched bases: 13. The CDR3, as DNA: TGTGCCAGTTTAGGGGCGGGAGACGTACACAATGAGCAGTTCTTC. This sequence encodes CASLGAGDVHNEQFF.